This TCR beta chain was sequenced in a study of CD8 T cells in Susac syndrome. Random hexamers were used to reverse transcribe about 0.5 to 1 ug of RNA. In TCRdb, the immunoSEQ multiplex PCR reads were re-called with MiXCR into one record per CDR3 protein. The sample records 230,000 or so distinct CDR3 sequences, about 95% being singletons. V shed 3 bases and J 2 bases; nucleotides not matched to a gene: 4. This CDR3 has 15 amino acids. Germline lookup yields CDR1 SGHDT and CDR2 YYEEEE. This receptor was identified in a human donor with multiple sclerosis. The chain uses TRBV5-6 and TRBJ2-1, with 8 bases that match TRBD2. Sequences were obtained from CD4+ T cells from PBMCs. The CDR3 protein is CASSSQREPYNEQFF. DNA for the CDR3: TGTGCCAGCAGCTCCCAGCGGGAGCCCTACAATGAGCAGTTCTTC. The full variable domain, its missing parts supplied by reference TRBV5-6 and TRBJ2-1, is DAGVTQSPTHLIKTRGQQVTLRCSPKSGHDTVSWYQQALGQGPQFIFQYYEEEERQRGNFPDRFSGHQFPNYSSELNVNALLLGDSALYLCASSSQREPYNEQFFGPGTRLTVL.